Listed here are 32 T cell receptor beta chains from one sample, sequenced in a study of T and B cells in COVID-19 patients. Each TRB amplification used roughly 230-550 ng of genomic DNA from blood. BIOMED2 TRB-A/B primer pools were used in multiplex TRB PCR. TCRdb itself ran the multiplex PCR reads through MiXCR, one entry per CDR3 protein. Of thousands of distinct CDR3 sequences listed, approximately 24% are singletons. Sequenced: blood. The receptor set was obtained from a human donor who had recovered from COVID-19.

Within the sample, this clonotype is medium-sized (0.01 to 0.1%). The rearrangement links TRBV5-6 to TRBJ2-5; D gene uncertain. The CDR3 contains 11 residues. Germline lookup yields CDR1 SGHDT and CDR2 YYEEEE. V lost 2 bases and J lost 4, with 3 bases in between. This CDR3 reads CASSFLETQYF. As DNA, the CDR3 is TGTGCCAGCAGCTTTCTAGAGACCCAGTACTTC.

This clonotype was detected many times. The rearrangement joins TRBV18 to TRBJ1-4; maybe TRBD1 (6 bases). CDR1 and CDR2 from the germline V gene are KGHSH and LQKENI. V was trimmed by 3 bases and J by 10 bases, leaving 9 bases between them. The CDR3 length is 12 residues. The CDR3 nucleotides read TGTGCCAGCTCACCGGAGGGGGGAAAACTGTTTTTT. The encoded protein is CASSPEGGKLFF.

By share, this clonotype ranks as medium-sized. The V and J genes are TRBV5-6 and TRBJ1-2; possibly TRBD1 for D (6 bases). The V end was cut by 4 bases, the J end by 4 bases, with 17 bases between. The CDR3 sequence is 15 residues long. Looked up from germline, CDR1 is SGHDT and CDR2 is YYEEEE. CDR3 nucleotides: TGTGCCAGCAGCCCTGGAGTGGGGGCGGTCTATGGCTACACCTTC. This codes for CASSPGVGAVYGYTF.

This clonotype is medium-sized in the sample. The DNA for the CDR3 is TGTGCCAGCAGTGGCCCTATGGACCGCACCGGGGAGCTGTTTTTT. Its translation is CASSGPMDRTGELFF. V and J are TRBV6-1 and TRBJ2-2; D is ambiguous. This CDR3 is built from 15 residues. Germline V gene sequence: CDR1 MNHNS, CDR2 SASEGT. Trimming stripped 4 bases from V and 4 bases from J, with 13 bases between.

About this clonotype: Since a much larger clone is just one base distant, this may be a read error. The chain couples TRBV12-3 or TRBV12-4 to TRBJ2-1, with 11 bases fitting TRBD2. The V gene end was trimmed by 2 bases and the J gene end by 10 bases; junction bases not matched to a gene: 4. The CDR3 runs to 14 residues. The CDR3 reads CASSLSSGGYEQFF. CDR3 nucleotide sequence: TGTGCCAGCAGTTTATCTAGCGGGGGGTACGAGCAGTTCTTC.

This clonotype was seen only a few times. The rearrangement uses TRBV5-8 and TRBJ1-2; TRBD1 agrees at 9 bases. The V gene end was trimmed by 4 bases and the J gene end by 5 bases; junction bases not matched to a gene: 9. The CDR3 totals 15 residues. Germline assignment: CDR1 SGHTS and CDR2 YDEGEE. The CDR3, as DNA: TGTGCCAGCAGCCGGGACGGGACAGGGTGGTATGGCTACACCTTC. Protein: CASSRDGTGWYGYTF.

The table lists this clonotype with a few counts. The chain has TRBV5-1 and TRBJ2-4, with TRBD2 matching 9 bases. CDR3 length: 15 amino acids. The germline V gene encodes CDR1 SGHRS and CDR2 YFSETQ. J lost 1 base, V lost 1 base, and 0 bases had no gene match. The CDR3 protein is CASSLTSGAKNIQYF. The CDR3 DNA reads TGCGCCAGCAGCTTGACTAGCGGGGCCAAAAACATTCAGTACTTC.

V gene TRBV6-1 combines with J gene TRBJ1-1; D not certain. CDR1 is MNHNS and CDR2 is SASEGT in the germline V gene. The CDR3 runs 13 residues. With 4 bases removed from V and 4 bases from J, the gap between germline ends came to 10 bases. CDR3 region: CASSAKVGTEAFF. DNA of the CDR3: TGTGCCAGCAGTGCAAAGGTGGGCACTGAAGCTTTCTTT.

By frequency in the sample, this clonotype is medium-sized. The chain is built from TRBV27 and TRBJ1-6; TRBD1 is a possible D gene (5 bases). The CDR3 spans 15 residues. With 7 bases removed from V and 1 base from J, the gap between germline ends came to 11 bases. Germline CDR1 is MNHEY and CDR2 is SMNVEV (reference sequence). The CDR3 loop reads CASTLGVSYNSPLHF. The CDR3 DNA sequence: TGTGCCAGCACCTTAGGGGTTTCCTATAATTCACCCCTCCACTTT.

J is TRBJ2-1 and V is TRBV10-3; TRBD2 might be the D (6 bases). Deletions cut 3 bases from V and 8 bases from J, with 11 bases between. The germline CDR1 and CDR2 sequences are ENHRY and SYGVKD. The CDR3 spans 13 residues. The CDR3 DNA is TGTGCCATCAGTGACAGCCCTAGCGATGAGCAGTTCTTC. It specifies CAISDSPSDEQFF.

This clonotype is classed as medium-sized. The V and J genes are TRBV6-5 and TRBJ2-2; D is unresolved. This CDR3 has 13 amino acids. Trimming stripped 7 bases from V and 0 bases from J, with 6 bases between. Germline CDR1 reads MNHEY; CDR2 reads SVGAGI. CDR3 in DNA: TGTGCCAGCACCCGCGCGAACACCGGGGAGCTGTTTTTT. Its protein product is CASTRANTGELFF.

The chain joins TRBV19 to TRBJ2-7; TRBD2 matches 11 bases. The CDR3 length is 14 residues. After removal of 5 bases from V and 3 bases from J, the junction contained 3 bases not matched to a gene. Germline assignment: CDR1 LNHDA and CDR2 SQIVND (reference sequence). In DNA, the CDR3 is TGTGCCAGTAGTTTCACTAGCGGGGGCTACGAGCAGTACTTC. Translated: CASSFTSGGYEQYF.

The chain joins TRBV30 to TRBJ1-1; D is undetermined. There are 11 residues in the CDR3. The V gene's germline CDR1 is GTSNPN and CDR2 SVGIG (reference sequence). Trimming stripped 5 bases from V and 5 bases from J, with 9 bases between. CDR3 in amino acids: CAWGGYTEAFF. The CDR3 DNA reads TGTGCCTGGGGAGGTTATACTGAAGCTTTCTTT.

A remark on this clonotype: One end of the junction does not line up with germline, which may come from a read error. The chain couples TRBV5-4 to TRBJ2-7, with 14 bases lining up with TRBD2. The CDR3 contains 16 residues. The germline CDR1 and CDR2 sequences are SGHNT and YYREEE (reference sequence). The CDR3, as DNA: TGCGCCAGCAGCTTGGGACTAGCGGGGGCCTCCTACGAGCAGTACTTC. Translating gives CASSLGLAGASYEQYF.

The V call is TRBV7-2, the J call TRBJ2-1; D might be TRBD2 (6 bases). Germline lookup yields CDR1 SGHTA and CDR2 FQGNSA. This CDR3 has 15 amino acids. The V end lost 5 bases, the J end lost 3 bases, and 14 bases lay between the germline ends. The DNA of the CDR3 is TGTGCCAGCAGCCCCCGGACTACTGTCTACAATGAGCAGTTCTTC. Protein product: CASSPRTTVYNEQFF. The full variable domain, with the rest looked up from reference TRBV7-2 and TRBJ2-1, is GAGVSQSPSNKVTEKGKDVELRCDPISGHTALYWYRQSLGQGLEFLIYFQGNSAPDKSGLPSDRFSAERTGGSVSTLTIQRTQQEDSAVYLCASSPRTTVYNEQFFGPGTRLTVL.

This clonotype was picked up many times. The chain recombines TRBV7-9 with TRBJ2-3, with 8 bases that match TRBD2. The germline V gene encodes CDR1 SEHNR and CDR2 FQNEAQ (reference sequence). V dropped 3 bases and J dropped 0; count of bases not matched to a gene: 5. The CDR3 runs to 16 residues. The chain's CDR3 is CASSFPASGSTDTQYF. CDR3 DNA: TGTGCCAGCAGCTTCCCGGCTAGCGGGAGCACAGATACGCAGTATTTT.

V gene TRBV5-4 combines with J gene TRBJ1-5, with a possible D match to TRBD1 (5 bases). The CDR3 covers 14 residues. Germline V gives CDR1 SGHNT, CDR2 YYREEE (reference sequence). Trimming removed 5 bases at V and 0 bases at J, with 9 bases between. In DNA form, the CDR3 reads TGTGCCAGCAGTCGACAGTATAGCAATCAGCCCCAGCATTTT. Encoded protein: CASSRQYSNQPQHF.

The CDR3, as DNA: TGTGCCAGCAGTTTTCGGACGGGTGCTAACACTGAAGCTTTCTTT. As protein: CASSFRTGANTEAFF. The rearrangement links TRBV6-6 to TRBJ1-1; no reliable D call. Per germline, CDR1 MNHNY and CDR2 SVGAGI (reference sequence). The CDR3 covers 15 residues. V shed 4 bases and J shed 2 bases, with 14 bases lying between them.

The chain combines TRBV12-3 or TRBV12-4 with TRBJ1-1; D remains ambiguous. Trimming stripped 1 base from V and 7 bases from J, with 13 bases between. This CDR3 has 14 residues. The CDR3 loop is CASSLGGSFGEAFF. CDR3 DNA sequence: TGTGCCAGCAGTTTAGGAGGGAGTTTCGGTGAAGCTTTCTTT.

This clonotype was detected only once. This chain uses TRBV20-1 with TRBJ2-7, with TRBD2 matching over 11 bases. After removal of 5 bases from V and 5 bases from J, the junction contained 8 bases not matched to a gene. CDR1 is DFQATT, CDR2 SNEGSKA, per germline (reference sequence). CDR3 size: 14 residues. CDR3 in DNA: TGCAGTGCTGGAAAACTAGCGGGGGACAACGAGCAGTACTTC. This sequence encodes CSAGKLAGDNEQYF.

Relative to its sample, this clonotype is medium-sized. The rearrangement links TRBV5-4 to TRBJ2-2; D remains ambiguous. The CDR3 is 14 residues long. V lost 0 bases and J lost 1, with 4 bases in between. CDR1 and CDR2 from the germline V gene are SGHNT and YYREEE (reference sequence). CDR3 amino acids: CASSLVGNTGELFF. Here the CDR3 DNA reads TGTGCCAGCAGCTTGGTAGGGAACACCGGGGAGCTGTTTTTT.

As concerns this clonotype: A much larger clone is a single base away; this may be a read error. The gene calls are TRBV18 and TRBJ1-2, with D possibly TRBD1 on 6 matching bases. This CDR3 region has 14 residues. CDR1 KGHSH and CDR2 LQKENI come from the germline V gene. CDR3 in DNA: TGTACCAGCTCACCAGATGGACAGATCTATGGCTACACCTTC. Protein product: CTSSPDGQIYGYTF.

The V gene is TRBV12-3 or TRBV12-4, the J gene TRBJ1-3; possible D gene TRBD1, 5 bases. This CDR3 has 14 amino acids. Trimming left V 6 bases short and J 0 bases short, with 9 bases between. CDR3 DNA sequence: TGTGCCAGCAGGAGGGGTGCCTCTGGAAACACCATATATTTT. It codes for CASRRGASGNTIYF.

In its sample, this clonotype is medium-sized. The chain is built from TRBV15 and TRBJ2-6; no clear D gene. The germline V gene has CDR1 LNHNV and CDR2 YYDKDF (reference sequence). The CDR3 runs 16 residues. V lost 0 bases and J 0 bases, leaving 6 bases between the germline ends. The CDR3 sequence: CATSRDKTSGANVLTF. In nucleotides, the CDR3 is TGTGCCACCAGCAGAGATAAAACCTCTGGGGCCAACGTCCTGACTTTC.

This clonotype was counted ten times or more. This chain connects TRBV5-4 to TRBJ2-5; 9 bases match TRBD2. With V trimmed by 3 bases and J by 5 bases, 11 bases remained unmatched. Per the germline V gene, CDR1 is SGHNT and CDR2 is YYREEE (reference sequence). CDR3 length: 16 amino acids. CDR3 sequence (DNA): TGTGCCAGCAGCTCCATAGCGGGGGAGGAAGGGGAGACCCAGTACTTC. Its translation: CASSSIAGEEGETQYF.

This clonotype occurred many times. This chain joins TRBV7-9 and TRBJ2-5, with D hard to call. Germline CDR1 SEHNR, CDR2 FQNEAQ (reference sequence). V lost 3 bases and J lost 5, with 13 bases in between. The CDR3 length is 14 residues. CDR3: CASSFAEGPETQYF. The CDR3 DNA sequence: TGTGCCAGCAGCTTCGCGGAAGGGCCTGAGACCCAGTACTTC.

The chain joins TRBV25-1 to TRBJ2-2; TRBD1 matches at 10 bases. With 6 bases clipped from V and 5 bases from J, the junction kept 6 bases outside the gene matches. Germline V lookup: CDR1 MGHDK, CDR2 SYGVNS. The CDR3 totals 15 residues. The CDR3 DNA sequence: TGTGCCAGCAGCGACAGGGGGCGAGATACCGGGGAGCTGTTTTTT. Protein: CASSDRGRDTGELFF.

This clonotype was seen repeatedly, ten times or more. This chain connects TRBV12-3 or TRBV12-4 to TRBJ1-3; no firm D call. V was trimmed by 3 bases and J by 8 bases, leaving 11 bases between them. The CDR3 spans 13 residues. For the CDR3, the DNA is TGTGCCAGCAGTTTGATCAAAGGGCACACCATATATTTT. It specifies CASSLIKGHTIYF.

The chain links TRBV12-3 or TRBV12-4 to TRBJ1-6; TRBD1 agrees at 7 bases. This CDR3 spans 13 amino acids. CDR3 loop: CASGLVQGSPLHF. The DNA for the CDR3 is TGTGCTAGTGGTTTGGTACAGGGGTCACCCCTCCACTTT.

The chain carries TRBV12-3 or TRBV12-4 and TRBJ1-5; unclear D gene. CDR3 size: 13 residues. Trimming left V 3 bases short and J 11 bases short, with 14 bases between. The CDR3 coding sequence is TGTGCCAGCAGTTTGGGAGTGACACGTGCCCAGCATTTT. Translating it yields CASSLGVTRAQHF.

This clonotype was found a few times. V and J are TRBV20-1 and TRBJ1-2, with 7 bases fitting TRBD1. V gave up 3 bases and J gave up 2 bases; unmatched junction bases: 3. Germline values: CDR1 DFQATT, CDR2 SNEGSKA (reference sequence). The CDR3 spans 13 residues. CDR3 bases: TGCAGTGCTAGTCCGGGACAGAACTATGGCTACACCTTC. The encoded protein is CSASPGQNYGYTF.

This clonotype was observed a few times. The CDR3 region is CASRPGYRADTQYF. CDR3 sequence (DNA): TGCGCCAGCCGCCCCGGCTACAGGGCAGATACGCAGTATTTT. This sequence joins TRBV5-1 and TRBJ2-3, with D possibly TRBD1 on 6 matching bases. The ends were cut back, 7 bases at V and 4 bases at J, with 16 bases in the middle. The V gene's germline CDR1 is SGHRS and CDR2 YFSETQ. CDR3 length: 14 residues.